The following is a T cell receptor beta chain sequence with its context. Unique molecular identifiers were incorporated during preparation of the TCRbeta library. TCRdb reprocessed the PCR reads with MiXCR, giving one entry per CDR3 protein. The table lists roughly 610,000 distinct CDR3 sequences, roughly 10% of them singletons, with less than 5% in the top ten. From germline, CDR1 is SGHTA and CDR2 FQGNSA. The CDR3 runs 14 residues. V gave up 0 bases and J gave up 3 bases, with 9 bases separating them. This record belongs to a study of T-cell reconstitution after alpha-beta-depleted transplantation in children.

The chain is built from TRBV7-2 and TRBJ2-7; D perhaps matches TRBD2 (6 bases). The source was PBMCs from the stem cell graft donor, collected from the stem cell graft. The origin of this receptor is a human donor who donated a stem cell graft to a child with acute myeloid leukemia. The CDR3 region is CASSLALGGYEQYF. The DNA for the CDR3 is TGTGCCAGCAGCTTAGCGCTGGGAGGCTACGAGCAGTACTTC.